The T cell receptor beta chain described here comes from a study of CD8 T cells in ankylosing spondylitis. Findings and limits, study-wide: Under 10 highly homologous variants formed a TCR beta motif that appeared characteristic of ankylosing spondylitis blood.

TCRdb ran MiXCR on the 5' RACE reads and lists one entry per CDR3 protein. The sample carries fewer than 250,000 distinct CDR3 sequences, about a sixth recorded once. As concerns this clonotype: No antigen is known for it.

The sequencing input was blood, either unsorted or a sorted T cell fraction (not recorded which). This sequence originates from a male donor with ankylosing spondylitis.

The CDR3 loop reads CASSHPGSYEQYF. The CDR3 nucleotides are TGTGCCAGCAGTCATCCGGGCTCCTACGAGCAGTACTTC. The chain joins TRBV6-1 to TRBJ2-7, with no clear D. This CDR3 region has 13 residues. Germline V gene data show CDR1 as MNHNS and CDR2 as SASEGT. Trimming stripped 5 bases from V and 0 bases from J, with 8 bases between.